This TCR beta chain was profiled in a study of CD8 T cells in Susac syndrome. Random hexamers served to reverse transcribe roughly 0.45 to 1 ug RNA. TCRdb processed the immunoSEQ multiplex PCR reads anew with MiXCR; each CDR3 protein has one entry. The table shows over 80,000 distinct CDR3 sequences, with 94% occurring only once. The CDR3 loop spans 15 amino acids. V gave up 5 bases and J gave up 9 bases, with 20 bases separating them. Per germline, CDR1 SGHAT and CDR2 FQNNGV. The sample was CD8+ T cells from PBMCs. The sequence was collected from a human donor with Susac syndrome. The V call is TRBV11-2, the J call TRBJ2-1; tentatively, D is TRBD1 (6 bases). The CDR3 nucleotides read TGTGCCAGCAGCCTCCTCTATGGGGGCCACGCTGAGCAGTTCTTC. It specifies CASSLLYGGHAEQFF.